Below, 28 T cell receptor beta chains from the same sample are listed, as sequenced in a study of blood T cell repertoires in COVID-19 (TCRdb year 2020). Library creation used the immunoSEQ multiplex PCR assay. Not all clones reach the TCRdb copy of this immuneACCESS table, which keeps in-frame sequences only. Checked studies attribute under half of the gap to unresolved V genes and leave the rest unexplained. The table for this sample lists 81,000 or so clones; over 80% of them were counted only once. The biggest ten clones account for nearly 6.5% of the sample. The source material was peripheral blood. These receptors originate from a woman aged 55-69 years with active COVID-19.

The CDR3 DNA follows: TGTGCCAGCAGTTCGGCCAGGATGAGCACTGAAGCTTTCTTT. Translating gives CASSSARMSTEAFF. The chain carries TRBV6-5 and TRBJ1-1; no definite D call. Germline V gives CDR1 MNHEY, CDR2 SVGAGI. V shed 4 bases and J shed 4 bases, with 13 bases lying between them. The CDR3 contains 14 residues.

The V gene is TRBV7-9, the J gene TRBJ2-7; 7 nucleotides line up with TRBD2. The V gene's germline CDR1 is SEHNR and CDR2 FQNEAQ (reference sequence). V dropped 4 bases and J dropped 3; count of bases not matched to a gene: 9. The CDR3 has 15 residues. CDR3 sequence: CASSSTSVPFYEQYF. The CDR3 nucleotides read TGTGCCAGCAGCTCCACTAGCGTTCCCTTCTACGAGCAGTACTTC. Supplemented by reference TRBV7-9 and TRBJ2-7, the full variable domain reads DTGVSQNPRHKITKRGQNVTFRCDPISEHNRLYWYRQTLGQGPEFLTYFQNEAQLEKSRLLSDRFSAERPKGSFSTLEIQRTEQGDSAMYLCASSSTSVPFYEQYFGPGTRLTVT.

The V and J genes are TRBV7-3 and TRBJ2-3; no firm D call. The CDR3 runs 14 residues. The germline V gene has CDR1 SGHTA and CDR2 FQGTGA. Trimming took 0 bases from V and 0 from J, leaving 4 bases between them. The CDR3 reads CASSLTRSTDTQYF. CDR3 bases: TGTGCCAGCAGCTTAACGAGGAGCACAGATACGCAGTATTTT.

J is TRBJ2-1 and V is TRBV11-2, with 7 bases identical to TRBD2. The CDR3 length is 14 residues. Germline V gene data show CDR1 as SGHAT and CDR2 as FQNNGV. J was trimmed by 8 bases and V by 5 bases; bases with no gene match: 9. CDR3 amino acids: CASSLGRTRYEQFF. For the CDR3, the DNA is TGTGCCAGCAGCCTCGGCCGGACTAGGTATGAGCAGTTCTTC.

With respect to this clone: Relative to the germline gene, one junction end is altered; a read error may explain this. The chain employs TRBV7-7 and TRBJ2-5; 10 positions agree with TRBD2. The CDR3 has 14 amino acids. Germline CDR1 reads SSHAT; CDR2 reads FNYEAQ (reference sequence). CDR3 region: CASSSGTSAETQYF. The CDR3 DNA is TGTGCTAGCAGTTCCGGGACTAGCGCGGAGACCCAGTACTTC.

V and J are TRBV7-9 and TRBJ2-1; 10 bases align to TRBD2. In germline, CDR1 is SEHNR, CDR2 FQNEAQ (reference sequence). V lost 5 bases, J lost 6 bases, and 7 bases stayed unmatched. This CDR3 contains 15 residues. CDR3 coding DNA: TGTGCCAGCAGCAATAGCGGGGGGCCCCTCAATGAGCAGTTCTTC. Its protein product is CASSNSGGPLNEQFF.

Here the CDR3 reads CASSVTGTNTGELFF. The CDR3 DNA reads as TGTGCCAGCAGCGTTACGGGGACAAACACCGGGGAGCTGTTTTTT. The chain links TRBV9 to TRBJ2-2; maybe TRBD1 (6 bases). Trimming cost V 2 bases and J 2 bases, with 10 bases left between them. In germline, CDR1 is SGDLS, CDR2 YYNGEE. The CDR3 has 15 amino acids.

The DNA for the CDR3 is TGTGCCATCAGTACCCTGACAGGGGGTTTTTACGAGCAGTACTTC. Residues: CAISTLTGGFYEQYF. This sequence joins TRBV10-3 and TRBJ2-7, with 9 bases aligning to TRBD1. Per the germline V gene, CDR1 is ENHRY and CDR2 is SYGVKD. V was pared by 5 bases and J by 4 bases, with 9 bases of the junction left unmatched. The CDR3 is 15 amino acids.

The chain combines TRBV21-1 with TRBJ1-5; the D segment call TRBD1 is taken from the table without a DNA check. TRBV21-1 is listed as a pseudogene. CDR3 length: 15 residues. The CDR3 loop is CATSGGSYSNQPQHF. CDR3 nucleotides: TGTGCCACCTCAGGGGGCTCTTATAGCAATCAGCCCCAGCATTTT.

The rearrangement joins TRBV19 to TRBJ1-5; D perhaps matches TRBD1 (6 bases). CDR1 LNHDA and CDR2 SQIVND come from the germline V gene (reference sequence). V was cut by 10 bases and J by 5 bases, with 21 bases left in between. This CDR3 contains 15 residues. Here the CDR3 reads CATRRDNHRDQPQHF. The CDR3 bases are TGTGCCACCCGACGGGACAACCATCGGGATCAGCCCCAGCATTTT. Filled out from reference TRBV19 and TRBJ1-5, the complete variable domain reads DGGITQSPKYLFRKEGQNVTLSCEQNLNHDAMYWYRQDPGQGLRLIYYSQIVNDFQKGDIAEGYSVSREKKESFPLTVTSAQKNPTAFYLCATRRDNHRDQPQHFGDGTRLSIL.

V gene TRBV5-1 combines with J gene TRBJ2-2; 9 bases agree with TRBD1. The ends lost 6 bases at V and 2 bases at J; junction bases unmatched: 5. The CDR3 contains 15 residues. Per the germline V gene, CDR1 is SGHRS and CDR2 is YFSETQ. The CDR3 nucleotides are TGCGCCAGCACCGAACAGGGGGCAAACACCGGGGAGCTGTTTTTT. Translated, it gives CASTEQGANTGELFF. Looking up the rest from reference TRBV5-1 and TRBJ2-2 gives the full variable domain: KAGVTQTPRYLIKTRGQQVTLSCSPISGHRSVSWYQQTPGQGLQFLFEYFSETQRNKGNFPGRFSGRQFSNSRSEMNVSTLELGDSALYLCASTEQGANTGELFFGEGSRLTVL.

The CDR3 DNA sequence: TGTGCCAGCTCCCCCTCTAACTATGGCTACACCTTC. Translating it yields CASSPSNYGYTF. This chain joins TRBV6-5 and TRBJ1-2; D remains ambiguous. Trimming removed 8 bases at V and 0 bases at J, with 7 bases between. The V gene's germline CDR1 is MNHEY and CDR2 SVGAGI. This CDR3 region has 12 residues.

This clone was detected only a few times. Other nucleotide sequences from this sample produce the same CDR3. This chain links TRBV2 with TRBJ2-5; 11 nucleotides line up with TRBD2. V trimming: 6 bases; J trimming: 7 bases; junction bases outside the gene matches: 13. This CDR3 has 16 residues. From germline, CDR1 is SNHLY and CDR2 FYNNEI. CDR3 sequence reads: CASRIQTSGGGGTQYF. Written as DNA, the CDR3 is TGTGCCAGCAGGATACAAACTAGCGGGGGCGGGGGGACCCAGTACTTC.

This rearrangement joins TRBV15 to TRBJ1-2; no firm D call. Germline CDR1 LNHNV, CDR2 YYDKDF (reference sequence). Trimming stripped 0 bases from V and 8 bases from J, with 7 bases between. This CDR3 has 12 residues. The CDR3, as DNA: TGTGCCACCAGCAGAGATAGCGGAGGCTACACCTTC. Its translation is CATSRDSGGYTF.

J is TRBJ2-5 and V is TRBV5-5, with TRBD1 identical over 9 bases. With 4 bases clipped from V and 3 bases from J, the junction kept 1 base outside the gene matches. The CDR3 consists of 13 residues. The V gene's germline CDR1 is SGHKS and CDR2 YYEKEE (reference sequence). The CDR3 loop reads CASSRTGEETQYF. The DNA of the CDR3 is TGTGCCAGCAGCCGGACAGGGGAAGAGACCCAGTACTTC.

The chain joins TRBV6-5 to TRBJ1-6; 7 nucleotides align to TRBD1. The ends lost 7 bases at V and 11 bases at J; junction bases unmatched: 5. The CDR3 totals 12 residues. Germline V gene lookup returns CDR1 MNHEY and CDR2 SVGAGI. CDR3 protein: CASTKQGTPLHF. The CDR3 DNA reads TGTGCCAGCACCAAACAGGGGACACCCCTCCACTTT.

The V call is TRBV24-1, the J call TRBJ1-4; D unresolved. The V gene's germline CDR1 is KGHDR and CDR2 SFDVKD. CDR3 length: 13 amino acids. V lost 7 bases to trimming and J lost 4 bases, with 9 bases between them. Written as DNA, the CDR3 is TGTGCCACCAGCACACACAGTAATGAAAAACTGTTTTTT. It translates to CATSTHSNEKLFF.

The CDR3 DNA reads as TGCGCCAGCAGCCAAGAAGCCCCGGGACAGGGATACGAGCAGTACTTC. This codes for CASSQEAPGQGYEQYF. The V call is TRBV4-1, the J call TRBJ2-7; 9 positions agree with TRBD1. Trimming removed 0 bases from V and 4 bases from J; junction bases left unmatched: 7. In germline, CDR1 is MGHRA, CDR2 YSYEKL. This CDR3 has 16 residues.

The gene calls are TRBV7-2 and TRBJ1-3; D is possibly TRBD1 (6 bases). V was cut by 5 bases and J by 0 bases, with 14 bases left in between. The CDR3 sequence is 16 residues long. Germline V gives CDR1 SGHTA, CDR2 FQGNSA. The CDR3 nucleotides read TGTGCCAGCAGCGATAGGGGACAAATCTCTGGAAACACCATATATTTT. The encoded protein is CASSDRGQISGNTIYF.

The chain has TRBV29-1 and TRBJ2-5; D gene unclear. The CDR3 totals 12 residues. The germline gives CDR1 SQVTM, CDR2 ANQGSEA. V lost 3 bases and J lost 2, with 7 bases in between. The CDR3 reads CSVDEAQETQYF. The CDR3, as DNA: TGCAGCGTTGACGAGGCGCAAGAGACCCAGTACTTC.

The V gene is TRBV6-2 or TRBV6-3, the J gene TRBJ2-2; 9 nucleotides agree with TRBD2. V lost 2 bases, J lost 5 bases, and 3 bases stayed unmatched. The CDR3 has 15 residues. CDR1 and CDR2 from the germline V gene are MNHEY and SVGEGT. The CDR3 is CASSYQLAGTGELFF. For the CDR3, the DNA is TGTGCCAGCAGTTACCAGCTAGCGGGGACCGGGGAGCTGTTTTTT.

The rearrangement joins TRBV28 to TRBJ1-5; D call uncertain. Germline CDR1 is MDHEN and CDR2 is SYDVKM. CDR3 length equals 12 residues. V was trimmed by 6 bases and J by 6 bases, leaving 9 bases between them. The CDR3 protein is CASSLEVQPQHF. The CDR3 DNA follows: TGTGCCAGCAGCCTGGAGGTTCAGCCCCAGCATTTT.

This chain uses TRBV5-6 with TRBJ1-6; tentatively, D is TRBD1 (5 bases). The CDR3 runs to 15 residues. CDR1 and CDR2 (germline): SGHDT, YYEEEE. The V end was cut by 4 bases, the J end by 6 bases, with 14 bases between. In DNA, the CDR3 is TGTGCCAGCAGCGACAACGGGGGGATTAATTCACCCCTCCACTTT. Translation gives CASSDNGGINSPLHF.

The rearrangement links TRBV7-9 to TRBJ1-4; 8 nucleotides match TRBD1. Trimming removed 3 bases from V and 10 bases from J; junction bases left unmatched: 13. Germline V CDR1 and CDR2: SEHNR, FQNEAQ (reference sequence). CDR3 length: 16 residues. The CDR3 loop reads CASSLQGGQESGKLFF. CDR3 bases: TGTGCCAGCAGCTTGCAGGGGGGACAGGAGTCCGGAAAACTGTTTTTT.

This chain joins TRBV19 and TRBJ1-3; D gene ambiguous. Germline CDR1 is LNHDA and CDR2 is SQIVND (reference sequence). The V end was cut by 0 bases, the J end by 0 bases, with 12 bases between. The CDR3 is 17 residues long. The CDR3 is CASSIDSVQSSGNTIYF. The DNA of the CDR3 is TGTGCCAGTAGTATAGACAGTGTCCAGTCCTCTGGAAACACCATATATTTT.

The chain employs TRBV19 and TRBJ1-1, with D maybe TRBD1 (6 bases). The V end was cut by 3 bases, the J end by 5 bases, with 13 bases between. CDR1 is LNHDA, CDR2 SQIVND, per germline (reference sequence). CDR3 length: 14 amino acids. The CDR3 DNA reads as TGTGCCAGTAGTATTAAGGGGGGGACGACTGAAGCTTTCTTT. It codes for CASSIKGGTTEAFF.

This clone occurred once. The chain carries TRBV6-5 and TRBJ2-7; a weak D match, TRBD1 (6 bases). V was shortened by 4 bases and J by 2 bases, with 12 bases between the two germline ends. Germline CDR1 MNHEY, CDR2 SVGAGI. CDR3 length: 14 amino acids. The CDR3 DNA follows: TGTGCCAGCAGTTCCGACAGGTTCACCTACGAGCAGTACTTC. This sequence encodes CASSSDRFTYEQYF.

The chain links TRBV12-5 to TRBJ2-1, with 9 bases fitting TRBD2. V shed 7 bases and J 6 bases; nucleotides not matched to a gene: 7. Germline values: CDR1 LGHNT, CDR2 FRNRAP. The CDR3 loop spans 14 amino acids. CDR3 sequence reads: CASAPAGGGNEQFF. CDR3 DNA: TGTGCTAGTGCCCCGGCGGGGGGGGGCAATGAGCAGTTCTTC.